This T cell receptor beta chain was recorded in a study of blood T cell repertoires in COVID-19. Background on the study: Researchers got acute and convalescent COVID-19 samples from the United States, Italy and Spain. The cDNA or gDNA used as material had been derived from T cells, B-cell-depleted T cells, or PBMCs.

Sequenced by immunoSEQ multiplex PCR; TCRdb stores in-frame clones only, minus some. In the table there are roughly 380,000 clones, approximately 89% of which are singletons. CDR3 length equals 15 residues. The germline V gene has CDR1 SGDLS and CDR2 YYNGEE. V shed 0 bases and J shed 3 bases, with 12 bases lying between them. Enrolment of Seattle patients took place during active infection, and they were followed longitudinally. Sequenced material: peripheral blood. The source of this sequence is a woman in her thirties or forties with COVID-19, enrolled during active disease. This sequence joins TRBV9 and TRBJ1-2, with a weak D call TRBD1 (5 bases). CDR3 residues: CASSVGAGLDYGYTF. As DNA, the CDR3 is TGTGCCAGCAGCGTAGGAGCAGGGCTTGACTATGGCTACACCTTC.